One sample yielded the 19 T cell receptor beta chains listed below, sequenced in a study of OX40 agonist ivuxolimab in advanced cancers. Sequencing was performed with immunoSEQ multiplex PCR; in TCRdb, only in-frame clones are kept and a portion is missing. This sample has some 60,000 clones; 94% occur once, and the top ten carry approximately 19%. The source material was CD4+ or CD8+ T cells sorted from blood, sampled in a trial of the OX40 agonist ivuxolimab. These TCRs come from an adult with an advanced solid tumor such as melanoma, head and neck, liver or kidney cancer.

The CDR3 DNA reads as TGTGCCCTCAGGGCCCCGAACACCGGGGAGCTGTTTTTT. It codes for CALRAPNTGELFF. V and J are TRBV6-5 and TRBJ2-2, with D possibly matching TRBD1 (5 bases). The CDR3 runs to 13 residues. In germline, CDR1 is MNHEY, CDR2 SVGAGI. Trimming left V 11 bases short and J 0 bases short, with 10 bases between.

The chain employs TRBV10-2 and TRBJ1-1; D possibly corresponds to TRBD1 (5 bases). This CDR3 comprises 13 residues. Germline loops: CDR1 WSHSY, CDR2 SAAADI. The germline V and J ends were trimmed by 3 bases and 8 bases, with 13 bases remaining between them. The CDR3 DNA sequence: TGCGCCAGCAGTGAAGGCATTCGGGGGGAAGCTTTCTTT. This encodes CASSEGIRGEAFF.

The gene calls are TRBV13 and TRBJ2-1; 10 nucleotides line up with TRBD2. CDR1 PRHDT and CDR2 FYEKMQ come from the germline V gene (reference sequence). The V segment lost 5 bases and the J segment 5 bases; nucleotides outside the gene matches: 3. The CDR3 extends over 14 amino acids. The CDR3 spells CASSQTSGNNEQFF. The CDR3 region has the DNA TGTGCCAGCAGCCAAACTAGCGGGAACAATGAGCAGTTCTTC.

V gene TRBV4-3 combines with J gene TRBJ1-4; 7 bases agree with TRBD1. Germline CDR1 and CDR2: LGHNA and YSLEER. The V and J ends lost 1 base and 4 bases, in that order; junction bases with no gene match: 6. CDR3 length: 16 residues. CDR3 region: CASSQVVTGLNEKLFF. The CDR3 DNA is TGCGCCAGCAGCCAAGTTGTGACAGGGCTTAATGAAAAACTGTTTTTT.

This chain uses TRBV28 with TRBJ2-5, with D perhaps TRBD1 or TRBD2 (6 bases each). The CDR3 consists of 13 residues. Germline V gene sequence: CDR1 MDHEN, CDR2 SYDVKM. Trimming removed 10 bases from V and 2 bases from J, with 14 bases in between. The CDR3 protein is CATGGLRQETQYF. CDR3 nucleotide sequence: TGTGCCACTGGGGGGCTAAGACAAGAGACCCAGTACTTC.

The chain uses TRBV15 and TRBJ2-1, with D perhaps given as TRBD1 or TRBD2 (6 bases each). Per germline, CDR1 LNHNV and CDR2 YYDKDF (reference sequence). The CDR3 loop spans 15 amino acids. The V and J ends lost 1 base and 7 bases respectively, with 14 bases between them. The chain's CDR3 is CATSRASRGLNEQFF. The CDR3 DNA is TGTGCCACCAGCAGAGCTTCCCGGGGGCTTAATGAGCAGTTCTTC. Full variable domain (remainder filled in from reference TRBV15 and TRBJ2-1): DAMVIQNPRYQVTQFGKPVTLSCSQTLNHNVMYWYQQKSSQAPKLLFHYYDKDFNNEADTPDNFQSRRPNTSFCFLDIRSPGLGDTAMYLCATSRASRGLNEQFFGPGTRLTVL.

This chain links TRBV15 with TRBJ2-7; TRBD2 aligns across 10 bases. Germline assignment: CDR1 LNHNV and CDR2 YYDKDF (reference sequence). The CDR3 spans 13 residues. The V segment lost 4 bases and the J segment 6 bases; nucleotides outside the gene matches: 3. The CDR3 protein is CATSIWTSGEQYF. The DNA for the CDR3 is TGTGCCACCAGCATATGGACTAGCGGCGAGCAGTACTTC.

V is TRBV6-1 and J is TRBJ2-7; tentative D call: TRBD1 (6 bases). The CDR3 is made up of 16 amino acids. Germline values: CDR1 MNHNS, CDR2 SASEGT. Trimming took off 3 bases at V and 3 bases at J, with 18 bases between the two ends. CDR3 coding DNA: TGTGCCAGCAGTGAGGAGGACAGCCCTAGCTACTACGAGCAGTACTTC. It encodes CASSEEDSPSYYEQYF.

J is TRBJ1-4 and V is TRBV9, with unresolved D. The germline V gene encodes CDR1 SGDLS and CDR2 YYNGEE. Trimming shortened V by 6 bases and J by 7 bases, and 10 bases separated the two germline ends. CDR3 length: 12 residues. The CDR3 DNA sequence: TGTGCCAGCACCCGGGGTGGTGAAAAACTGTTTTTT. Protein: CASTRGGEKLFF.

This chain joins TRBV28 and TRBJ1-1; tentatively, D is TRBD1 (6 bases). The CDR3 totals 13 residues. Trimming cost V 6 bases and J 10 bases, with 18 bases left between them. CDR1 and CDR2 from the germline V gene are MDHEN and SYDVKM. CDR3 protein: CASSQRLGGGAFF. In nucleotides, the CDR3 is TGTGCCAGCAGCCAAAGGCTAGGGGGGGGAGCTTTCTTT.

The sample holds one count of this clone. The chain uses TRBV4-3 and TRBJ1-2; D is unclear. Trimming removed 4 bases at V and 4 bases at J, with 16 bases between. This CDR3 spans 15 amino acids. CDR1 is LGHNA and CDR2 is YSLEER in the germline V gene. This CDR3 reads CASSPAKSRSYGYTF. The CDR3 bases are TGCGCCAGCAGCCCTGCCAAGAGTCGAAGCTATGGCTACACCTTC.

The genes are TRBV15 and TRBJ2-7, with 8 bases that match TRBD1. With V trimmed by 4 bases and J by 5 bases, 13 bases remained unmatched. The CDR3 covers 16 residues. Germline V gene sequence: CDR1 LNHNV, CDR2 YYDKDF (reference sequence). Here the CDR3 reads CATSISTRDRLHEQYF. In DNA, the CDR3 is TGTGCCACCAGCATATCTACTCGGGACAGGCTCCACGAGCAGTACTTC.

CDR3 protein: CASRCHREHREKLFF. In nucleotides, the CDR3 is TGTGCAAGTCGCTGCCACAGGGAGCACCGGGAAAAACTGTTTTTT. The V gene is TRBV12-2, the J gene TRBJ1-4; TRBD1, as called in the table, went unchecked against the DNA. TRBV12-2 is a recognized pseudogene. CDR3 length: 15 residues.

This clone was seen only once. This chain links TRBV5-1 with TRBJ1-1; D gene ambiguous. Trimming shortened V by 0 bases and J by 4 bases, and 10 bases separated the two germline ends. The CDR3 contains 14 residues. The germline V gene has CDR1 SGHRS and CDR2 YFSETQ. CDR3 in DNA: TGCGCCAGCAGCTTGGTCGGGGTTGGCACTGAAGCTTTCTTT. Encoded protein: CASSLVGVGTEAFF. The entire variable domain, with the rest obtained from reference TRBV5-1 and TRBJ1-1, is as follows: KAGVTQTPRYLIKTRGQQVTLSCSPISGHRSVSWYQQTPGQGLQFLFEYFSETQRNKGNFPGRFSGRQFSNSRSEMNVSTLELGDSALYLCASSLVGVGTEAFFGQGTRLTVV.

The rearrangement joins TRBV6-5 to TRBJ2-3, with D hard to call. CDR1 is MNHEY and CDR2 is SVGAGI in the germline V gene. The CDR3 is 14 residues long. V lost 2 bases to trimming and J lost 1 base, with 7 bases between them. The CDR3 nucleotides are TGTGCCAGCAGTTACAAAGACGGCACAGATACGCAGTATTTT. As protein: CASSYKDGTDTQYF.

This clone was detected only once. The CDR3 sequence: CASSPLAGSYEQYF. DNA for the CDR3: TGTGCCAGCAGCCCTCTGGCGGGATCCTACGAGCAGTACTTC. The chain recombines TRBV5-4 with TRBJ2-7; TRBD2 is a possible D gene (6 bases). Trimming stripped 4 bases from V and 1 base from J, with 12 bases between. This CDR3 has 14 amino acids. CDR1 and CDR2 from the germline V gene are SGHNT and YYREEE (reference sequence).

The rearrangement joins TRBV27 to TRBJ1-1, with D hard to call. Per the germline V gene, CDR1 is MNHEY and CDR2 is SMNVEV (reference sequence). V gave up 5 bases and J gave up 1 base, with 14 bases separating them. The CDR3 contains 15 residues. The CDR3: CASSLTRRANTEAFF. DNA for the CDR3: TGTGCCAGCAGTCTCACCCGTAGGGCGAACACTGAAGCTTTCTTT.

The J gene is TRBJ1-1, the V gene TRBV7-9; D is unclear. Per the germline V gene, CDR1 is SEHNR and CDR2 is FQNEAQ (reference sequence). The CDR3 consists of 12 residues. Trimming removed 8 bases from V and 1 base from J, with 8 bases in between. CDR3 sequence: CASGWSNTEAFF. The CDR3 DNA is TGTGCCAGCGGGTGGTCGAACACTGAAGCTTTCTTT.

The chain carries TRBV13 and TRBJ2-5; D is possibly TRBD2 (5 bases). The assigned J gene may be wrong: the sequence end matches TRBJ2-7 better. Germline assignment: CDR1 PRHDT and CDR2 FYEKMQ (reference sequence). The CDR3 extends over 15 amino acids. The CDR3 DNA is TGTGCCAGCAGCTTAAATCTAGCCTTCCCCTACGAGCAGTACTTC. Its protein product is CASSLNLAFPYEQYF.